This TCR beta chain was sequenced in a study of immune evolution from preneoplasia to lung adenocarcinoma. Study-level information: HLA loss of heterozygosity: 7% AIS, 15% MIA, over 30% ADC, none AAH.

Premalignant or tumor cells were enriched by macro-dissection after pathologic assessment. This clone was seen just once. The CDR3 is 17 residues long. V was clipped by 4 bases and J by 1 base, with 18 bases between them. Germline CDR1 MNHEY, CDR2 SMNVEV (reference sequence). Clones were read by immunoSEQ multiplex PCR, and TCRdb kept only the in-frame ones, dropping some. The sample has 6,000 to 8,000 clones; roughly 84% are singletons. The sequence derives from a donor aged 70 or older with lung adenocarcinoma. V and J are TRBV27 and TRBJ2-3; tentatively, D is TRBD1 (6 bases). Sequenced: FFPE lung adenocarcinoma in situ tissue. Here the CDR3 reads CASSSRDLRGRTDTQYF. The CDR3 nucleotides read TGTGCCAGCAGTTCCCGGGACCTCAGGGGACGCACAGATACGCAGTATTTT.